This is a list of T cell receptor beta chains from one sample in a study of PD-1 blockade in classical Hodgkin lymphoma. Measured with immunoSEQ multiplex PCR; TCRdb has only the in-frame clones, and not every one. The data hold more than 11,000 clones, with roughly 86% observed a single time. Source: peripheral blood mononuclear cells (PBMCs), taken at baseline. These TCRs come from a human donor with classical Hodgkin lymphoma. CDR3s include the opening cysteine and the closing phenylalanine or tryptophan. Fields, in order: D gene, clone size, J gene, V gene, CDR3 DNA, CDR3 protein. The D gene is left open where the match is weak. For some rows the clone size is stated as once, few or many, or as a class when expanded; others skip it.

D gene: NA; clone size: NA; J gene: TRBJ2-7; V gene: TRBV4-1; CDR3 DNA: TGCGCCAGCAGCCATCAAGACAGGCCAGTTCGCGAGCAGTACTTC; CDR3 protein: CASSHQDRPVREQYF
D gene: TRBD2; clone size: once; J gene: TRBJ2-1; V gene: TRBV18; CDR3 DNA: TGTGCCAGCTCACCACTTATGTCGTCGACTAGCGGGGGGGCCCATGAGCAGTTCTTC; CDR3 protein: CASSPLMSSTSGGAHEQFF
D gene: TRBD1; clone size: NA; J gene: TRBJ2-3; V gene: TRBV6-1; CDR3 DNA: TGTGCCAGCAGTGGGGACAGGGACACAGATACGCAGTATTTT; CDR3 protein: CASSGDRDTDTQYF
D gene: TRBD1; clone size: NA; J gene: TRBJ2-7; V gene: TRBV7-7; CDR3 DNA: TGTGCTAGCAGCTTAAAATGGGACAGGAACTTCTACGAGCAGTACTTC; CDR3 protein: CASSLKWDRNFYEQYF
D gene: NA; clone size: NA; J gene: TRBJ2-5; V gene: TRBV5-5; CDR3 DNA: TGTGCCAGCAGCCCCAACGCAGGGGGGAGGGAGGAGACCCAGTACTTC; CDR3 protein: CASSPNAGGREETQYF
D gene: TRBD1; clone size: NA; J gene: TRBJ2-7; V gene: TRBV2; CDR3 DNA: TGTGCCAGCAGTAAACAGACAGGGTACGAGCAGTACTTC; CDR3 protein: CASSKQTGYEQYF
D gene: NA; clone size: NA; J gene: TRBJ2-2; V gene: TRBV20-1; CDR3 DNA: TGCAGTGCTAATCCCCCCGGGGAGCTGTTTTTT; CDR3 protein: CSANPPGELFF
D gene: NA; clone size: NA; J gene: TRBJ1-4; V gene: TRBV16; CDR3 DNA: TGTGCCAGCGGACTAGCGAGGGGTGAAAAACTGTTTTTT; CDR3 protein: CASGLARGEKLFF
D gene: NA; clone size: NA; J gene: TRBJ1-6; V gene: TRBV6-5; CDR3 DNA: TGTGCCAGCAGTTACGCAGGGATCAGCAATTCACCCCTCCACTTT; CDR3 protein: CASSYAGISNSPLHF
D gene: NA; clone size: NA; J gene: TRBJ1-6; V gene: TRBV9; CDR3 DNA: TGTGCCAGCAGCCCCCGGTTGGATATGGGGCCACCCCTCCACTTT; CDR3 protein: CASSPRLDMGPPLHF
D gene: NA; clone size: NA; J gene: TRBJ1-6; V gene: TRBV10-1; CDR3 DNA: TGCGCCAGCAGTGAGTCGAGGTGGGACTGCGGCTCACCCCTCCACTTT; CDR3 protein: CASSESRWDCGSPLHF
D gene: NA; clone size: NA; J gene: TRBJ2-1; V gene: TRBV6-1; CDR3 DNA: TGTGCCAGCAGTGTAGACTTCGGGGCGTTATACAATGAGCAGTTCTTC; CDR3 protein: CASSVDFGALYNEQFF
D gene: NA; clone size: NA; J gene: TRBJ2-2; V gene: TRBV11-2; CDR3 DNA: TGTGCCAGCTCCGGCGGGGAGCTGTTTTTT; CDR3 protein: CASSGGELFF
D gene: TRBD1; clone size: NA; J gene: TRBJ1-2; V gene: TRBV7-9; CDR3 DNA: TGTGCCAGCAGCGAACGTCCGGGACAGGGGGGAGGCTACACCTTC; CDR3 protein: CASSERPGQGGGYTF
D gene: NA; clone size: NA; J gene: TRBJ1-1; V gene: TRBV5-1; CDR3 DNA: TGCGCCAGCAGCTCCACCAGTGGGCGGATTGAAGCTTTCTTT; CDR3 protein: CASSSTSGRIEAFF
D gene: NA; clone size: NA; J gene: TRBJ1-6; V gene: TRBV7-9; CDR3 DNA: TGTGCCAGCAGCTTCACACAGCCTAATTCACCCCTCCACTTT; CDR3 protein: CASSFTQPNSPLHF
D gene: TRBD1; clone size: NA; J gene: TRBJ1-5; V gene: TRBV9; CDR3 DNA: TGTGCCAGCAGCTTAACAGGGGGTAGCAATCAGCCCCAGCATTTT; CDR3 protein: CASSLTGGSNQPQHF
D gene: NA; clone size: NA; J gene: TRBJ2-7; V gene: TRBV5-1; CDR3 DNA: TGCGCCAGCAGCTTTTTGGGACCAGTGAGCTACGAGCAGTACTTC; CDR3 protein: CASSFLGPVSYEQYF
D gene: NA; clone size: NA; J gene: TRBJ1-1; V gene: TRBV9; CDR3 DNA: TGTGCCAGCAGCCCAGCCACAGGAATTTACACTGAAGCTTTCTTT; CDR3 protein: CASSPATGIYTEAFF
D gene: NA; clone size: NA; J gene: TRBJ1-5; V gene: TRBV30; CDR3 DNA: TGTGCCTGGAGCGCATGGCAGGGTTCCTCCAATCAGCCCCAGCATTTT; CDR3 protein: CAWSAWQGSSNQPQHF
D gene: NA; clone size: once; J gene: TRBJ2-3; V gene: TRBV18; CDR3 DNA: TGTGCCAGCGCGACTTTGGCAGATACGCAGTATTTT; CDR3 protein: CASATLADTQYF
D gene: NA; clone size: NA; J gene: TRBJ2-2; V gene: TRBV9; CDR3 DNA: TGTGCCAGCAGCGTAAGTAGGCAGACTACCGGGGAGCTGTTTTTT; CDR3 protein: CASSVSRQTTGELFF
D gene: NA; clone size: NA; J gene: TRBJ2-5; V gene: TRBV6-5; CDR3 DNA: TGTGCCAGCAGTACCCGGACAACATGGGAGACCCAGTACTTC; CDR3 protein: CASSTRTTWETQYF
D gene: TRBD2; clone size: NA; J gene: TRBJ2-2; V gene: TRBV13; CDR3 DNA: TGTGCCAGCAGCCTAGGGGAACTAGCGGCCTTAGACGACACCGGGGAGCTGTTTTTT; CDR3 protein: CASSLGELAALDDTGELFF
D gene: NA; clone size: NA; J gene: TRBJ2-2; V gene: TRBV5-1; CDR3 DNA: TGCGCCAGTAAAGTACAGGAGACGAACACCGGGGAGCTGTTTTTT; CDR3 protein: CASKVQETNTGELFF
D gene: NA; clone size: NA; J gene: TRBJ2-7; V gene: TRBV12-5; CDR3 DNA: TGTGCTAGCATCCAGAACTACCGGGTCCGAATTGAGAGGAGCGAGTACTTC; CDR3 protein: CASIQNYRVRIERSEYF
D gene: NA; clone size: NA; J gene: TRBJ1-1; V gene: TRBV9; CDR3 DNA: TGTGCCAGCAGCGTAGGGTCTGGGGGGCTGGGCACTGAAGCTTTCTTT; CDR3 protein: CASSVGSGGLGTEAFF
D gene: NA; clone size: NA; J gene: TRBJ1-6; V gene: TRBV19; CDR3 DNA: TGTGCCAGTAGTCTTGGGGAGCGTCAGGGTTATTCACCCCTCCACTTT; CDR3 protein: CASSLGERQGYSPLHF
D gene: TRBD1; clone size: NA; J gene: TRBJ2-3; V gene: TRBV9; CDR3 DNA: TGTGCCAGCAGCGTAAGTGAGGACAGGGGGACAGATACGCAGTATTTT; CDR3 protein: CASSVSEDRGTDTQYF
D gene: NA; clone size: NA; J gene: TRBJ2-7; V gene: TRBV4-1; CDR3 DNA: TGCGCCAGCAGCCCCCCCGGGGCGGGGACAAACGAGCAGTACTTC; CDR3 protein: CASSPPGAGTNEQYF
D gene: NA; clone size: NA; J gene: TRBJ2-3; V gene: TRBV19; CDR3 DNA: TGTGCCAGTAGTACCCGACAGTCTTGGACAGATACGCAGTATTTT; CDR3 protein: CASSTRQSWTDTQYF
D gene: NA; clone size: NA; J gene: TRBJ2-1; V gene: TRBV12-5; CDR3 DNA: TGTGCTAGTGTTGGGGGGGCGAACAATGAGCAGTTCTTC; CDR3 protein: CASVGGANNEQFF
D gene: TRBD1; clone size: few; J gene: TRBJ2-7; V gene: TRBV19; CDR3 DNA: TGTGCCAGTAGTAGGAGAGGGGGAGACAGGGGATCCTACGAGCAGTACTTC; CDR3 protein: CASSRRGGDRGSYEQYF
D gene: NA; clone size: few; J gene: TRBJ2-7; V gene: TRBV29-1; CDR3 DNA: TGCAGCGTTGAGTCAGGGCGCTACGAGCAGTACTTC; CDR3 protein: CSVESGRYEQYF
D gene: NA; clone size: NA; J gene: TRBJ1-1; V gene: TRBV29-1; CDR3 DNA: TGCAGCGTCCATTCCGGGGTTGGGACTGAAGCTTTCTTT; CDR3 protein: CSVHSGVGTEAFF
D gene: TRBD1; clone size: few; J gene: TRBJ1-1; V gene: TRBV19; CDR3 DNA: TGTGCCAGTAGCCGCCCCGGACAGGGGCACACTGAAGCTTTCTTT; CDR3 protein: CASSRPGQGHTEAFF
D gene: TRBD1; clone size: few; J gene: TRBJ2-7; V gene: TRBV5-1; CDR3 DNA: TGCGCCAGCAGCTATACAGGGGTACGCGAGCAGTACTTC; CDR3 protein: CASSYTGVREQYF
D gene: NA; clone size: NA; J gene: TRBJ2-5; V gene: TRBV7-2; CDR3 DNA: TGTGCCAGCAGCTTAGATCGGGACGTAAAGACCCAGTACTTC; CDR3 protein: CASSLDRDVKTQYF
D gene: NA; clone size: NA; J gene: TRBJ1-4; V gene: TRBV4-2; CDR3 DNA: TGTGCCAGCAGCCTGGATCGGCAATCCGAAAAACTGTTTTTT; CDR3 protein: CASSLDRQSEKLFF
D gene: TRBD2; clone size: NA; J gene: TRBJ2-7; V gene: TRBV19; CDR3 DNA: TGTGCCAGTAGTATAGATCTTCTAGCGGGGGGCTACGAGCAGTACTTC; CDR3 protein: CASSIDLLAGGYEQYF
D gene: NA; clone size: NA; J gene: TRBJ1-2; V gene: TRBV14; CDR3 DNA: TGTGCCAGCAGCCAAGGCCCCGGGTCGGTGAGCTATGGCTACACCTTC; CDR3 protein: CASSQGPGSVSYGYTF
D gene: NA; clone size: NA; J gene: TRBJ1-4; V gene: TRBV9; CDR3 DNA: TGTGCCAGCAGCTGGCGGGGGACTAATGAAAAACTGTTTTTT; CDR3 protein: CASSWRGTNEKLFF
D gene: TRBD2; clone size: NA; J gene: TRBJ2-1; V gene: TRBV2; CDR3 DNA: TGTGCCAGCAGGGAGGTCGGGGGGGCCGTCTATGAGCAGTTCTTC; CDR3 protein: CASREVGGAVYEQFF
D gene: NA; clone size: NA; J gene: TRBJ1-5; V gene: TRBV28; CDR3 DNA: TGTGCCAGCCGATTGTTGAATAATCAGCCCCAGCATTTT; CDR3 protein: CASRLLNNQPQHF
D gene: TRBD1; clone size: few; J gene: TRBJ2-1; V gene: TRBV19; CDR3 DNA: TGTGCCGCCGCCCGGGACAGGGTAGGAAATGAGCAGTTCTTC; CDR3 protein: CAAARDRVGNEQFF
D gene: NA; clone size: few; J gene: TRBJ1-4; V gene: TRBV27; CDR3 DNA: TGTGCCAGCAGTTTCTCGGGGGTTAATGAAAAACTGTTTTTT; CDR3 protein: CASSFSGVNEKLFF
D gene: NA; clone size: NA; J gene: TRBJ1-5; V gene: TRBV6-6; CDR3 DNA: TGTGCCAGCGCGGTTTGGGAGGCCAATCAGCCCCAGCATTTT; CDR3 protein: CASAVWEANQPQHF
D gene: TRBD2; clone size: NA; J gene: TRBJ2-1; V gene: TRBV9; CDR3 DNA: TGTGCCAGCAGCGTAGGAAGGGGGGTGCGGTTAGCGGGGACCTACAATGAGCAGTTCTTC; CDR3 protein: CASSVGRGVRLAGTYNEQFF
D gene: NA; clone size: NA; J gene: TRBJ2-7; V gene: TRBV5-1; CDR3 DNA: TGCGCCAGCAGCTTGGCGGGGCTCTACGAGCAGTACTTC; CDR3 protein: CASSLAGLYEQYF
D gene: NA; clone size: NA; J gene: TRBJ2-2; V gene: TRBV10-3; CDR3 DNA: TGTGCCATCGGGCGGGGGCAAAACACCGGGGAGCTGTTTTTT; CDR3 protein: CAIGRGQNTGELFF
D gene: NA; clone size: NA; J gene: TRBJ2-1; V gene: TRBV4-1; CDR3 DNA: TGCGCCAGCAGTCTCTCTAGCACTCTCCTTAATGAGCAGTTCTTC; CDR3 protein: CASSLSSTLLNEQFF
D gene: TRBD1; clone size: NA; J gene: TRBJ2-1; V gene: TRBV19; CDR3 DNA: TGTGCCAGTAGTATCTACAGGGGGTGGGGGTACAATGAGCAGTTCTTC; CDR3 protein: CASSIYRGWGYNEQFF
D gene: NA; clone size: NA; J gene: TRBJ1-2; V gene: TRBV19; CDR3 DNA: TGTGCCAGTAGTCCCGACATAGGCCCCCCGTGGGGCTACACCTTC; CDR3 protein: CASSPDIGPPWGYTF
D gene: TRBD2; clone size: NA; J gene: TRBJ2-1; V gene: TRBV5-1; CDR3 DNA: TGCGCCAGCAGCCAGGATAGCGGGGGGTTTAGGAATGAGCAGTTCTTC; CDR3 protein: CASSQDSGGFRNEQFF
D gene: NA; clone size: NA; J gene: TRBJ1-1; V gene: TRBV5-8; CDR3 DNA: TGTGCCAGCAGCCAGGGTCGGGCAGGGGTAGCTTTCTTT; CDR3 protein: CASSQGRAGVAFF